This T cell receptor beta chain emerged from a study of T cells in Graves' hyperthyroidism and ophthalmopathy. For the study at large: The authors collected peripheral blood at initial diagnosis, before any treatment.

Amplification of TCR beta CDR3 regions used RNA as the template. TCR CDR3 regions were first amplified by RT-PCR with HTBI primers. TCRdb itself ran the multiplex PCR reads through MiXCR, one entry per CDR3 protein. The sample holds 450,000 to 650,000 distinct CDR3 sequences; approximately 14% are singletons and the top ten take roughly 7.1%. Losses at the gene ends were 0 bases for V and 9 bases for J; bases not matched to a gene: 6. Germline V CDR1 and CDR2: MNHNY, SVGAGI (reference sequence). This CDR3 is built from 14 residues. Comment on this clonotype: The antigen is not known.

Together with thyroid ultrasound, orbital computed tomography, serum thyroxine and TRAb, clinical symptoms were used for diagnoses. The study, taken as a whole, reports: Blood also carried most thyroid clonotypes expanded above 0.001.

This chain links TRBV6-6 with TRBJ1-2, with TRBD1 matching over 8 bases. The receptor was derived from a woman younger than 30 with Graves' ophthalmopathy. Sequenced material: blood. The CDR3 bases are TGTGCCAGCAGTTACTCCGACAGGGGCTGGAGCTACACCTTC. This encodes CASSYSDRGWSYTF.